The 19 T cell receptor beta chains below all came from one sample that was sequenced in a study of blood T cell repertoires in COVID-19 (dated by TCRdb to the early 2020s). The library was made by the immunoSEQ multiplex PCR assay. This immuneACCESS table, as held by TCRdb, lists in-frame sequences with V and J called but not all clones. Of the missing ones, under half trace to an unresolved V gene in checked studies; the others have no known cause. The sample data list 200,000 to 250,000 clones, and about 90% of these were observed just once. Roughly 2.5% of the sample belongs to the ten largest clones. Sequenced material: peripheral blood. Receptors originate from a woman aged 55-70 years with acute or convalescent COVID-19.

This clone was seen just once. V gene TRBV7-2 combines with J gene TRBJ2-7; 11 bases fit TRBD2. The CDR3 length is 17 residues. V shed 1 base and J 2 bases; nucleotides not matched to a gene: 7. Looked up from germline, CDR1 is SGHTA and CDR2 is FQGNSA. CDR3 DNA: TGTGCCAGCAGCTTAGGGGGACTAGCGGACGTCACCTACGAGCAGTACTTC. Translated: CASSLGGLADVTYEQYF.

This chain joins TRBV10-3 and TRBJ2-7, with D maybe TRBD1 (6 bases). V lost 2 bases and J lost 9, with 11 bases in between. The CDR3 is made up of 12 amino acids. Germline loops: CDR1 ENHRY, CDR2 SYGVKD. The CDR3 nucleotides read TGTGCCATCAGTGAGGGCGACAGGTTGCAGTACTTC. The encoded protein is CAISEGDRLQYF.

The gene calls are TRBV12-3 or TRBV12-4 and TRBJ2-2, with D uncertain. V shed 6 bases and J shed 6 bases, with 8 bases lying between them. The CDR3 runs to 12 residues. The CDR3, as DNA: TGTGCCAGCAGCGTAGTAGCCGGGGAGCTGTTTTTT. It specifies CASSVVAGELFF.

V is TRBV6-5 and J is TRBJ1-5, with 8 bases identical to TRBD1. CDR1 and CDR2 (germline): MNHEY, SVGAGI. The ends lost 4 bases at V and 1 base at J; junction bases unmatched: 3. There are 15 residues in the CDR3. The CDR3 DNA follows: TGTGCCAGCAGTTCCGACAGGGGAAGCAATCAGCCCCAGCATTTT. Translation gives CASSSDRGSNQPQHF.

This chain connects TRBV7-2 to TRBJ1-3; 8 bases fit TRBD1. The V segment lost 5 bases and the J segment 4 bases; nucleotides outside the gene matches: 13. CDR3 length equals 17 residues. Germline CDR1 is SGHTA and CDR2 is FQGNSA. CDR3 residues: CASSTQGAGVAGNTIYF. In DNA form, the CDR3 reads TGTGCCAGCAGCACCCAGGGGGCTGGCGTTGCCGGAAACACCATATATTTT.

This chain joins TRBV30 and TRBJ2-7; D gene unclear. The V and J ends lost 5 bases and 6 bases respectively, with 14 bases between them. The CDR3 extends over 12 amino acids. Germline CDR1 and CDR2: GTSNPN and SVGIG (reference sequence). Here the CDR3 DNA reads TGTGCCTGGGGGCTAACCCCGCTCGAGCAGTACTTC. Its translation: CAWGLTPLEQYF.

V is TRBV5-8 and J is TRBJ2-7; unclear D gene. Trimming stripped 1 base from V and 0 bases from J, with 8 bases between. This CDR3 contains 14 residues. Germline V gene sequence: CDR1 SGHTS, CDR2 YDEGEE. The CDR3 sequence is CASSLKPSSYEQYF. The DNA for the CDR3 is TGTGCCAGCAGCTTGAAACCGAGCTCCTACGAGCAGTACTTC.

A word on this clone: Relative to the germline gene, one junction end is altered; a read error may explain this. CDR3 residues: CASSVEWGRGSTIYF. The CDR3 DNA follows: TGTGCCAGCAGCGTAGAGTGGGGCAGGGGAAGCACCATATATTTT. The chain uses TRBV9 and TRBJ1-3; possibly TRBD1 for D (6 bases). CDR3 length: 15 amino acids. Germline-derived CDR1 and CDR2 are SGDLS and YYNGEE.

This clone came up a few times. The V call is TRBV3-1 (or the pseudogene TRBV3-2), the J call TRBJ1-4; the D is unclear. The CDR3 is made up of 12 amino acids. CDR1 and CDR2 from the germline V gene are LGHDT and YNNKEL (reference sequence). Trimming left V 5 bases short and J 8 bases short, with 9 bases between. The CDR3 sequence: CASSELVEKLFF. The CDR3 DNA follows: TGTGCCAGCAGCGAATTAGTCGAAAAACTGTTTTTT.

The gene calls are TRBV27 and TRBJ2-2; 9 bases are shared with TRBD1. The germline V gene has CDR1 MNHEY and CDR2 SMNVEV (reference sequence). V shed 3 bases and J 5 bases; nucleotides not matched to a gene: 4. CDR3 size: 15 residues. Here the CDR3 reads CASSLGTGWTGELFF. The CDR3 DNA is TGTGCCAGCAGTTTGGGGACAGGGTGGACCGGGGAGCTGTTTTTT.

The CDR3 sequence: CASSSGQGGQPQHF. For the CDR3, the DNA is TGTGCCAGCAGTTCGGGACAGGGAGGTCAGCCCCAGCATTTT. The rearrangement uses TRBV28 and TRBJ1-5; 9 nucleotides agree with TRBD1. Germline-derived CDR1 and CDR2 are MDHEN and SYDVKM. The ends lost 4 bases at V and 6 bases at J; junction bases unmatched: 4. The CDR3 consists of 14 residues. Based on the CDR3 plus reference TRBV28 and TRBJ1-5, the full variable domain is DVKVTQSSRYLVKRTGEKVFLECVQDMDHENMFWYRQDPGLGLRLIYFSYDVKMKEKGDIPEGYSVSREKKERFSLILESASTNQTSMYLCASSSGQGGQPQHFGDGTRLSIL.

The chain couples TRBV3-1 (or the pseudogene TRBV3-2) to TRBJ2-5; tentatively, D is TRBD2 (5 bases). Trimming pared 1 base from V and 5 bases from J, leaving 20 bases between. Looked up from germline, CDR1 is LGHDT and CDR2 is YNNKEL (reference sequence). The CDR3 contains 17 residues. The CDR3 region has the DNA TGTGCCAGCAGCCAAGGGTCCTTCGGAGGCCCGAGGGAGACCCAGTACTTC. It codes for CASSQGSFGGPRETQYF.

The chain recombines TRBV6-6 with TRBJ2-3; 10 nucleotides agree with TRBD2. V gave up 4 bases and J gave up 2 bases; unmatched junction bases: 6. Germline V gene lookup returns CDR1 MNHNY and CDR2 SVGAGI (reference sequence). There are 16 residues in the CDR3. The CDR3 loop reads CASSSSGLAVTDTQYF. The CDR3 nucleotides read TGTGCCAGCAGTTCCTCCGGACTAGCGGTCACAGATACGCAGTATTTT.

CDR3 nucleotide sequence: TGTGCCAGCAGCTCCAGAGGGGGCGGGGGGGTGGCAGAGACCCAGTACTTC. It encodes CASSSRGGGGVAETQYF. V and J are TRBV9 and TRBJ2-5, with 9 bases lining up with TRBD2. V lost 4 bases and J lost 4; bases outside the gene matches: 14. The CDR3 sequence is 17 residues long. Germline V gene lookup returns CDR1 SGDLS and CDR2 YYNGEE.

The chain employs TRBV11-1 and TRBJ1-2; 7 bases align to TRBD1. The germline gives CDR1 SGHAT, CDR2 FQDESV (reference sequence). The ends lost 2 bases at V and 5 bases at J; junction bases unmatched: 8. The CDR3 loop spans 15 amino acids. For the CDR3, the DNA is TGTGCCAGCAGCTTATTTGGGACAGAGAAGTATGGCTACACCTTC. The encoded protein is CASSLFGTEKYGYTF.

V gene TRBV18 combines with J gene TRBJ2-3; 8 bases fit TRBD2. From germline, CDR1 is KGHSH and CDR2 LQKENI. The CDR3 is 13 residues long. Germline trimming cut 1 base from V and 10 bases from J; bases unmatched to any gene: 4. The CDR3 bases are TGTGCCAGCTCACCACAGGGACTAGGGGCGCAGTATTTT. Translated, it gives CASSPQGLGAQYF.

In this sample, this clone turned up a few times. The chain recombines TRBV10-3 with TRBJ1-1, with TRBD1 matching 8 bases. The CDR3 covers 14 residues. In germline, CDR1 is ENHRY, CDR2 SYGVKD. With V trimmed by 9 bases and J by 4 bases, 10 bases remained unmatched. The CDR3 sequence: CAITPGGRSTEAFF. The CDR3 coding sequence is TGTGCCATTACCCCAGGGGGCAGGAGCACTGAAGCTTTCTTT.

The V and J genes are TRBV11-1 and TRBJ1-2, with 7 bases aligning to TRBD1. Germline V gives CDR1 SGHAT, CDR2 FQDESV (reference sequence). The V segment lost 4 bases and the J segment 2 bases; nucleotides outside the gene matches: 1. This CDR3 comprises 13 residues. In DNA, the CDR3 is TGTGCCAGCAGCTCGGGACAGAACTATGGCTACACCTTC. This gives the protein CASSSGQNYGYTF.

The chain joins TRBV29-1 to TRBJ1-1; 7 positions agree with TRBD1. The CDR3 consists of 11 residues. Looked up from germline, CDR1 is SQVTM and CDR2 is ANQGSEA. V lost 6 bases, J lost 3 bases, and 1 base stayed unmatched. The CDR3 sequence: CSVTGDTEAFF. The DNA of the CDR3 is TGCAGCGTAACAGGGGACACTGAAGCTTTCTTT.